This TCR beta chain was captured in a study of OX40 agonist ivuxolimab in advanced cancers. Study-wide background: Two cutaneous melanoma patients and one hepatocellular carcinoma patient, three in all, had partial responses.

As concerns this clone: Its matching antigen is unknown.

The table came from immunoSEQ multiplex PCR; TCRdb's copy has only in-frame clones and leaves some out. The sample has approximately 69,000 clones; approximately 80% are singletons. Study-wide results and limits: Antigen specificity was not determined for the expanded peripheral T cells. Some patients without response likewise showed low normalized clonal expansion.

Trimming cost V 5 bases and J 8 bases; bases outside gene matches: 9. Germline V CDR1 and CDR2: SGHVS, FQNEAQ. The CDR3 runs 14 residues. The chain is built from TRBV7-8 and TRBJ2-3, with 8 nucleotides matching TRBD1. The sample here was CD4+ or CD8+ T cells sorted from blood, taken in a trial of the OX40 agonist ivuxolimab. This sequence originates from an adult with an advanced solid tumor such as melanoma, head and neck, liver or kidney cancer. The CDR3 sequence is CASSPGQVPITQYF. The CDR3 region has the DNA TGTGCCAGCAGCCCGGGACAGGTCCCAATTACGCAGTATTTT.